This T cell receptor (beta chain) was captured by sequencing in a study of cytomegalovirus exposure and HLA in healthy donors. Study observations and caveats: The study found most TCR sequences rare, yet found some public TCRs in many donors. Through in vitro validation, a few CMV-associated chains were shown to be specific for CMV antigens.

Assay used: immunoSEQ multiplex PCR; TCRdb lists only in-frame clones, some missing. The sample records under 75,000 clones, about 82% being singletons. Worth noting for this clone: Its antigen remains unidentified.

The CDR3 is 14 residues long. With V trimmed by 2 bases and J by 2 bases, 1 base remained unmatched. Germline lookup yields CDR1 LGHNA and CDR2 YSLEER. Sequencing was carried out using PBMCs. This receptor was obtained from a man in his thirties or forties in good health and CMV-seronegative. The chain combines TRBV4-3 with TRBJ2-5; 8 bases agree with TRBD1. The CDR3 DNA is TGCGCCAGCAGCCAATGGACAGGGCAAGAGACCCAGTACTTC. Translation gives CASSQWTGQETQYF.